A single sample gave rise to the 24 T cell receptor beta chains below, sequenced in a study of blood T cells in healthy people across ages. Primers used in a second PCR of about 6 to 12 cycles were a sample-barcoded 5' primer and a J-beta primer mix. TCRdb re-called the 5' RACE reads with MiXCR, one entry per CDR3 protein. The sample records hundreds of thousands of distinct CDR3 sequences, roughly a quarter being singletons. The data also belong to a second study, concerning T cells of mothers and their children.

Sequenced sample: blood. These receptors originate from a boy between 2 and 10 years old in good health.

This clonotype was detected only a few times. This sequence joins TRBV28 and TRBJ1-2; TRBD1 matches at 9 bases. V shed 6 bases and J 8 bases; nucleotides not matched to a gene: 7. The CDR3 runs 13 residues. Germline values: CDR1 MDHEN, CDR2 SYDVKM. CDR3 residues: CASRDRGREGYTF. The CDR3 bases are TGTGCCAGCAGGGACAGGGGAAGAGAAGGCTACACCTTC.

CDR3 sequence (DNA): TGCAGTGCTAGAGATCTAGTTAAGAAAAACATTCAGTACTTC. Translating it yields CSARDLVKKNIQYF. The chain joins TRBV20-1 to TRBJ2-4, with D unresolved. Deletions cut 0 bases from V and 4 bases from J, with 10 bases between. Germline loops: CDR1 DFQATT, CDR2 SNEGSKA (reference sequence). This CDR3 has 14 residues.

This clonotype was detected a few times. The CDR3: CASSQVLADNIQYF. The CDR3 DNA sequence: TGCGCCAGCAGCCAAGTGTTGGCGGACAACATTCAGTACTTC. V and J are TRBV4-1 and TRBJ2-4; D not certain. V dropped 1 base and J dropped 7 bases, with 11 bases sitting between them. The CDR3 extends over 14 amino acids. The germline V gene has CDR1 MGHRA and CDR2 YSYEKL.

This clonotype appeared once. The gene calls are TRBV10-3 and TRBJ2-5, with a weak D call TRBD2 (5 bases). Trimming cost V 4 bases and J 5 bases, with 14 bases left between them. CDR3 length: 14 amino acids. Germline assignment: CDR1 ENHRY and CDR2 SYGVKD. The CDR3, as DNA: TGTGCCATCAGTGGCGACTCCGGCGGGGAGACCCAGTACTTC. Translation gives CAISGDSGGETQYF.

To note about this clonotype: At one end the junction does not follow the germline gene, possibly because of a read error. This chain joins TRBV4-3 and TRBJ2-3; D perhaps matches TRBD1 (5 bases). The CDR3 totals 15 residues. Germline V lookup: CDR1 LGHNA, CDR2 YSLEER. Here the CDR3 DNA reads TGCGCCAACAGCCAAGGGGTCGAGGGCACAGATACGCAGTATTTT. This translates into CANSQGVEGTDTQYF.

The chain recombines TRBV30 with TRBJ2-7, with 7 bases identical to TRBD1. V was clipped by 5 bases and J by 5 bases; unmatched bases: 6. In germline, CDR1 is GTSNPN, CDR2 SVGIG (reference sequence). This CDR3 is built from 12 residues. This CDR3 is CAWGNRGHEQYF. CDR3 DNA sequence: TGTGCCTGGGGGAACAGGGGCCACGAGCAGTACTTC.

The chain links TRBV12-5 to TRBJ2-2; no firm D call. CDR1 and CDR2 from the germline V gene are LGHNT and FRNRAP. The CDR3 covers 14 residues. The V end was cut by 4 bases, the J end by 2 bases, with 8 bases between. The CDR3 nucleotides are TGTGCTAGTGGTTCCCGATCCAACACCGGGGAGCTGTTTTTT. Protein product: CASGSRSNTGELFF.

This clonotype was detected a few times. CDR3 nucleotide sequence: TGTGCCAGCAGCTTATCGGGGACTAGCATTTACGAGCAGTACTTC. It encodes CASSLSGTSIYEQYF. The genes are TRBV7-2 and TRBJ2-7; 9 bases match TRBD2. J was trimmed by 4 bases and V by 2 bases; bases with no gene match: 6. Germline V CDR1 and CDR2: SGHTA, FQGNSA. This CDR3 region has 15 residues.

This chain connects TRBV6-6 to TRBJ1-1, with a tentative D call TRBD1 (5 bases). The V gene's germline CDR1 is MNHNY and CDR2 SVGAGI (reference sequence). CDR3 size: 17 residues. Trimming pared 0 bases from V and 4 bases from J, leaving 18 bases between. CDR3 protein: CASSYSRRDVWGTEAFF. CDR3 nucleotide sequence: TGTGCCAGCAGTTACTCGAGGAGGGACGTATGGGGCACTGAAGCTTTCTTT.

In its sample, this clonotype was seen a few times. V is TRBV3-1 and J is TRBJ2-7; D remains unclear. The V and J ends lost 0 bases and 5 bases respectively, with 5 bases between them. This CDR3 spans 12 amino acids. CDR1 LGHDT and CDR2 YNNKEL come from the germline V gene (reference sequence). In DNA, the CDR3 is TGTGCCAGCAGCCAAGAAACCCACGAGCAGTACTTC. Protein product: CASSQETHEQYF.

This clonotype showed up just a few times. Written as DNA, the CDR3 is TGTGCCAGCAGCTTAGCGAGGCGGCCCCAAGAGACCCAGTACTTC. Translating it yields CASSLARRPQETQYF. The rearrangement joins TRBV7-2 to TRBJ2-5, with D unclear. Trimming cost V 0 bases and J 1 base, with 9 bases left between them. The CDR3 is made up of 15 amino acids. The germline V gene encodes CDR1 SGHTA and CDR2 FQGNSA.

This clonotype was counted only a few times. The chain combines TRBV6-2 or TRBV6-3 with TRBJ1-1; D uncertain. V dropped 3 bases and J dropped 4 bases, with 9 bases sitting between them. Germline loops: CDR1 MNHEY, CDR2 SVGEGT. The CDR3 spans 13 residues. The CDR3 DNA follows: TGTGCCAGCAGTTATCTCTCGGGCACTGAAGCTTTCTTT. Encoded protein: CASSYLSGTEAFF.

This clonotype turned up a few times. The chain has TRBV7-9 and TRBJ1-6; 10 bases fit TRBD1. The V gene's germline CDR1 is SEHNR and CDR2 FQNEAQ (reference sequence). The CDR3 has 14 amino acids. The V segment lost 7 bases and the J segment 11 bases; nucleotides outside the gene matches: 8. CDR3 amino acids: CASIKGTGATPLHF. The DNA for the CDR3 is TGTGCCAGCATCAAAGGGACAGGGGCTACACCCCTCCACTTT.

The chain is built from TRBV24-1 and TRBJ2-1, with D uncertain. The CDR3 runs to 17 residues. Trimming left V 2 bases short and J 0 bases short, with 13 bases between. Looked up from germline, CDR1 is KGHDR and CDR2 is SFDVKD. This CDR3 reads CATSDSHHDSSYNEQFF. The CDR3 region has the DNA TGTGCCACCAGTGATTCCCACCATGATAGCTCCTACAATGAGCAGTTCTTC.

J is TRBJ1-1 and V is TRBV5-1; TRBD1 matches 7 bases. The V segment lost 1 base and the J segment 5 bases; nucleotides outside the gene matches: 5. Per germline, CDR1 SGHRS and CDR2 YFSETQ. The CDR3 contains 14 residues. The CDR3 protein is CASSLRGHRTEAFF. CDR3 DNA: TGCGCCAGCAGCTTGAGGGGGCATCGTACTGAAGCTTTCTTT.

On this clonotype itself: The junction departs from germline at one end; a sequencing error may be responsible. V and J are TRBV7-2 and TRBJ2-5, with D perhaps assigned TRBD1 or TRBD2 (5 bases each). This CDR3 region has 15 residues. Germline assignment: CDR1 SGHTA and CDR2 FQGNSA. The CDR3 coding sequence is TGCGCCAGCAGCCAAGTGGCAGATGGGGACGAGACCCAGTACTTC. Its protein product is CASSQVADGDETQYF.

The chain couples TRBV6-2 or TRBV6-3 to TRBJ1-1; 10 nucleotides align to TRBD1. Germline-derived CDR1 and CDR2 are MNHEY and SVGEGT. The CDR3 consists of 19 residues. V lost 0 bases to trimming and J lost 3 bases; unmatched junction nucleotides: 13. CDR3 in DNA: TGTGCCAGCAGTTACTCGTTTCGGGACAGGGGAAGGAAGTACACTGAAGCTTTCTTT. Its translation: CASSYSFRDRGRKYTEAFF.

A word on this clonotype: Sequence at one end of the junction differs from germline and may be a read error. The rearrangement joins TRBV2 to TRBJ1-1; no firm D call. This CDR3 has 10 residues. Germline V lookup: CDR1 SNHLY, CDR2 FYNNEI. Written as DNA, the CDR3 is TGTGCCAGCAGGGGCACTAAAGCTTTCTTT. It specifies CASRGTKAFF.

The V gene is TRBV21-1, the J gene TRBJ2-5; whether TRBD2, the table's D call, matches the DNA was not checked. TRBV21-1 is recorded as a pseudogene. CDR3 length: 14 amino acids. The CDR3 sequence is CASSPGRPQETQYF. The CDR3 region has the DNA TGTGCCAGCTCACCCGGACGGCCCCAAGAGACCCAGTACTTC.

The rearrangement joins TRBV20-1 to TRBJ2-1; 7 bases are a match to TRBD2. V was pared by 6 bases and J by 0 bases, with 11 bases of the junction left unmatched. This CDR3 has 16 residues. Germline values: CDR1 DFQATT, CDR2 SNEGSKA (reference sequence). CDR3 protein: CSAPSASGTSYNEQFF. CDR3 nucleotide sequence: TGCAGTGCCCCGAGTGCTAGCGGTACCTCCTACAATGAGCAGTTCTTC.

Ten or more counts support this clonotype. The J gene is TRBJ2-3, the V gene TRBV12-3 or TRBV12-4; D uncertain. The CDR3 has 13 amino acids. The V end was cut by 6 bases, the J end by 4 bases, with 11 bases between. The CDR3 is CASSPLGSDTQYF. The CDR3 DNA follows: TGTGCCAGCAGCCCTTTGGGGTCAGATACGCAGTATTTT.

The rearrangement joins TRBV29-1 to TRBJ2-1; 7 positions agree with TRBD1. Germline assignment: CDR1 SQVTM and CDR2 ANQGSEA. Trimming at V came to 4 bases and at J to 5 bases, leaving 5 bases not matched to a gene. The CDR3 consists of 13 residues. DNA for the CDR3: TGCAGCGTTGGGCCGACAGGGCACAATGAGCAGTTCTTC. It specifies CSVGPTGHNEQFF.

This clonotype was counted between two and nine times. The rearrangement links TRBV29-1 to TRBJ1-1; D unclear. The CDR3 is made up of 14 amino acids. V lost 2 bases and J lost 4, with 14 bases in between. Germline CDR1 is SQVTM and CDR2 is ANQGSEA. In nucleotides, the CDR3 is TGCAGCGTTGAAAGGGAAGGATTCAGCACTGAAGCTTTCTTT. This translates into CSVEREGFSTEAFF.

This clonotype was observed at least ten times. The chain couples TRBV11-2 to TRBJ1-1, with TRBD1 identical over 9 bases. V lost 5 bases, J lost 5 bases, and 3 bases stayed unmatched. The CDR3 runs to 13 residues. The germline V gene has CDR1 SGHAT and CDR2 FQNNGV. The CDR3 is CASSLDRGTEAFF. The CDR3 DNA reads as TGTGCCAGCAGCCTGGACAGGGGAACTGAAGCTTTCTTT.